This entry concerns a single TCR beta chain. The repertoire was sequenced with immunoSEQ multiplex PCR; TCRdb's copy has only in-frame clones and lacks some. The repertoire consists of 50,000 to 70,000 clones, with around 88% occurring once and the leading ten covering around 0.8%. CDR1 is MNHEY and CDR2 is SMNVEV in the germline V gene (reference sequence). V gave up 0 bases and J gave up 7 bases, with 21 bases separating them. The CDR3 covers 17 residues. The data were taken from a study of OX40 agonist ivuxolimab in advanced cancers. About the study: Across the patients, intravenous ivuxolimab was delivered every 2 weeks at 0.01 to 10 mg/kg.

Here the sequenced sample was CD4+ or CD8+ T cells sorted from blood, taken in a trial of the OX40 agonist ivuxolimab. The sequence was collected from an adult with an advanced solid tumor such as melanoma, head and neck, liver or kidney cancer. The chain employs TRBV27 and TRBJ1-2; D not resolved. In DNA, the CDR3 is TGTGCCAGCAGTTTATCGTTAACGGATGGGCGAACTCGTGGCTACACCTTC. Encoded protein: CASSLSLTDGRTRGYTF.